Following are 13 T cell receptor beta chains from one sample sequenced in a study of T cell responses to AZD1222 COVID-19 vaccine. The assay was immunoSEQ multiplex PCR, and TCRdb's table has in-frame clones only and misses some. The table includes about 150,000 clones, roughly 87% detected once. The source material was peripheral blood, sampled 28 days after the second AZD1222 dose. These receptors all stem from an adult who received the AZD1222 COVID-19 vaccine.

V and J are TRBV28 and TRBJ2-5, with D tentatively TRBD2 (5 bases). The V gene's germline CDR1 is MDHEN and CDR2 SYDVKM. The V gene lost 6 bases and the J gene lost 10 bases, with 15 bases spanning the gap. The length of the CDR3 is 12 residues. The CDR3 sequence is CASRAGSSDQYF. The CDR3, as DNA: TGTGCCAGCAGGGCGGGCAGCAGTGACCAGTACTTC.

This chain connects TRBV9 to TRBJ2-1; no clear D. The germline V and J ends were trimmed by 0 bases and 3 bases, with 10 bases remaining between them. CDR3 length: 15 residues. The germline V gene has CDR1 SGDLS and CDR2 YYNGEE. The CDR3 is CASSVAAEFYNEQFF. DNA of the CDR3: TGTGCCAGCAGCGTAGCCGCGGAATTCTACAATGAGCAGTTCTTC.

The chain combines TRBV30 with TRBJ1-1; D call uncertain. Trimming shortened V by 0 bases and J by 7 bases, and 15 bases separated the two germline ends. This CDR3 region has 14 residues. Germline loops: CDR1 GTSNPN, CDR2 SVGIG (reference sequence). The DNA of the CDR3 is TGTGCCTGGAGTGTAAGCGGGCATATTAGTGAAGCTTTCTTT. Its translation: CAWSVSGHISEAFF.

DNA of the CDR3: TGTGCCAGCAGTTTATTTGGCATAGTCGGGAATCAGCCCCAGCATTTT. Translating gives CASSLFGIVGNQPQHF. This chain connects TRBV28 to TRBJ1-5, with D unresolved. V was cut by 1 base and J by 4 bases, with 14 bases left in between. The CDR3 contains 16 residues. Germline assignment: CDR1 MDHEN and CDR2 SYDVKM.

The CDR3 DNA is TGTGCCAGTAGTGCTCGACAGGGAAGCTCCTATAATTCACCCCTCCACTTT. Translation: CASSARQGSSYNSPLHF. The chain uses TRBV19 and TRBJ1-6, with 7 bases matching TRBD1. There are 17 residues in the CDR3. V lost 5 bases, J lost 0 bases, and 7 bases stayed unmatched. The V gene's germline CDR1 is LNHDA and CDR2 SQIVND (reference sequence).

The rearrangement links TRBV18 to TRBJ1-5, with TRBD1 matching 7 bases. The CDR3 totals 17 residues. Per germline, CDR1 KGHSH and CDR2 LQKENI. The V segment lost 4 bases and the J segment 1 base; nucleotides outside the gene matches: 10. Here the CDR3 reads CASSQSTGAGSNQPQHF. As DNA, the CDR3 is TGTGCCAGCTCACAATCAACAGGGGCTGGCAGCAATCAGCCCCAGCATTTT.

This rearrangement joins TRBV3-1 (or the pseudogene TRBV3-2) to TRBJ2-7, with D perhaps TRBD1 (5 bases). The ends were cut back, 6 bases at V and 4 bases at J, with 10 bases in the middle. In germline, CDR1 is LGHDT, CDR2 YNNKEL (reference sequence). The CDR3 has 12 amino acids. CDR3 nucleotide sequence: TGTGCCAGCAGTCGACAGCAATACGAGCAGTACTTC. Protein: CASSRQQYEQYF.

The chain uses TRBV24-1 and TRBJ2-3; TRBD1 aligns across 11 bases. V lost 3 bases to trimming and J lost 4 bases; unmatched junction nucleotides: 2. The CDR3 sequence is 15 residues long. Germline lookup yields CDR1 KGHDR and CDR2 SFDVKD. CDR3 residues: CATSDGTGGADTQYF. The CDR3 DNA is TGTGCCACCAGTGATGGGACAGGGGGTGCAGATACGCAGTATTTT.

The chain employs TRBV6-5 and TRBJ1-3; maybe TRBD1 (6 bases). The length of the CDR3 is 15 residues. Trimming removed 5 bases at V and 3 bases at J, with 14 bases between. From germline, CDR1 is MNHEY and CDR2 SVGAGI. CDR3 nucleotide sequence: TGTGCCAGCAGTATTATGCAGGGGCTTGGAAACACCATATATTTT. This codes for CASSIMQGLGNTIYF.

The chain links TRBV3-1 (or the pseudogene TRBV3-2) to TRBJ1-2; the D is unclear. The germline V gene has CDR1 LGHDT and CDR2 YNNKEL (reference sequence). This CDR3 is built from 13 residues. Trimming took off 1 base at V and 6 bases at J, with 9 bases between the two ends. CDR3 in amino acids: CASSQVWADGYTF. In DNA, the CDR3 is TGTGCCAGCAGCCAAGTTTGGGCCGATGGCTACACCTTC.

CDR3 region: CASSAGPSNQPQHF. CDR3 nucleotide sequence: TGTGCCAGCAGCGCGGGACCGAGCAATCAGCCCCAGCATTTT. This chain connects TRBV5-6 to TRBJ1-5, with D possibly matching TRBD1 (5 bases). CDR1 and CDR2 from the germline V gene are SGHDT and YYEEEE. The CDR3 has 14 residues. V gave up 4 bases and J gave up 1 base, with 9 bases separating them.

CDR3 loop: CASSLEAVSVGAGELFF. In DNA form, the CDR3 reads TGTGCCAGCAGCTTAGAGGCGGTATCCGTCGGGGCCGGGGAGCTGTTTTTT. V is TRBV7-2 and J is TRBJ2-2; possible D gene TRBD2, 5 bases. In germline, CDR1 is SGHTA, CDR2 FQGNSA. Trimming left V 1 base short and J 6 bases short, with 18 bases between. The length of the CDR3 is 17 residues.

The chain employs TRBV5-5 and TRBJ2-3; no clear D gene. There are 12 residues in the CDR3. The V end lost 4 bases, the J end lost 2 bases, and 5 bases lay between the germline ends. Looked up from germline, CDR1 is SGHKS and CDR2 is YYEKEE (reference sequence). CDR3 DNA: TGTGCCAGCAGCAGGAACACAGATACGCAGTATTTT. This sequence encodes CASSRNTDTQYF.